This paragraph reports one T cell receptor (beta chain). These data originate in a study of blood T cell repertoires in COVID-19. Background on the study: Sites across the United States, Italy and Spain contributed samples from acute and convalescent COVID-19. PBMCs, B-cell-depleted T cells, or T cells provided the cDNA or gDNA that made up the material.

Study processing details: The authors estimated nucleated cell counts from reference gene primer amplification. Clones were sequenced by immunoSEQ multiplex PCR, and TCRdb holds only the in-frame ones, with some missing. V, J and clone size are taken as reported in that table, and D and trimming were inferred from the DNA itself. Of about 97,000 clones listed, 90% are singletons. There are 16 residues in the CDR3. Germline V gives CDR1 SGHNT, CDR2 YENEEA. Trimming at V came to 5 bases and at J to 9 bases, leaving 15 bases not matched to a gene. The sample consisted of peripheral blood. The clonotype originates from a man aged 60 to 75 with acute or convalescent COVID-19. The chain links TRBV11-3 to TRBJ2-1, with 8 bases matching TRBD2. CDR3 coding DNA: TGTGCCAGCAGCCTACCCACAGGAGGACGGGAGGGTGAGCAGTTCTTC. It yields the protein CASSLPTGGREGEQFF.